The next 27 T cell receptor beta chains were all read from a single sample in a study of cytomegalovirus exposure and HLA in healthy donors. With 60 Vbeta and 13 Jbeta primers, the PCR was carried out. Produced via immunoSEQ multiplex PCR; TCRdb's table is partial and in-frame only. Of some 200,000 clones detected, 81% appear once; the ten largest clones hold over 3.5%. The specimen sequenced was PBMCs. The receptors stem from a man in his fifties or sixties in good health and CMV-seronegative.

This clone appeared a few times. One end of the junction fails to match germline, which may point to a read error. J is TRBJ1-2 and V is TRBV7-9, with D possibly being TRBD1 (6 bases). The CDR3 length is 17 residues. Germline-derived CDR1 and CDR2 are SEHNR and FQNEAQ (reference sequence). CDR3 nucleotides: TGTTCCAGCAGCTTAGATGCCCTGACAGGTTCTAACTATGGCTACACCTTC. It is translated as CSSSLDALTGSNYGYTF.

The V gene is TRBV7-3, the J gene TRBJ1-2; D might be TRBD1 (5 bases). The V gene lost 6 bases and the J gene lost 6 bases, with 14 bases spanning the gap. The CDR3 covers 13 residues. Germline CDR1 is SGHTA and CDR2 is FQGTGA. The CDR3 is CASSPGPFDGYTF. CDR3 DNA sequence: TGTGCCAGCAGTCCAGGGCCGTTCGATGGCTACACCTTC.

The chain recombines TRBV30 with TRBJ1-1; tentative D call: TRBD1 (6 bases). Germline CDR1 and CDR2: GTSNPN and SVGIG (reference sequence). The CDR3 consists of 13 residues. Trimming stripped 4 bases from V and 0 bases from J, with 9 bases between. CDR3 protein: CAWIDRMNTEAFF. CDR3 nucleotide sequence: TGTGCCTGGATTGACAGGATGAACACTGAAGCTTTCTTT.

The chain links TRBV27 to TRBJ1-1, with D perhaps matching TRBD1 (5 bases). The CDR3 sequence is 15 residues long. The germline V gene has CDR1 MNHEY and CDR2 SMNVEV (reference sequence). Trimming took off 6 bases at V and 2 bases at J, with 16 bases between the two ends. CDR3 bases: TGTGCCAGCAGGAAAATTTGGACAACAAACACTGAAGCTTTCTTT. Translating it yields CASRKIWTTNTEAFF.

The chain recombines TRBV18 with TRBJ2-4, with D possibly being TRBD2 (6 bases). The CDR3 has 16 amino acids. Germline-derived CDR1 and CDR2 are KGHSH and LQKENI. Trimming shortened V by 0 bases and J by 3 bases, and 12 bases separated the two germline ends. The CDR3, as DNA: TGTGCCAGCTCACCACCGGGACTTTATAACAAAAACATTCAGTACTTC. It codes for CASSPPGLYNKNIQYF.

The chain links TRBV6-6 to TRBJ2-3, with 9 bases that match TRBD1. The trim removed 4 bases at V and 7 bases at J, leaving 9 bases unmatched. Germline CDR1 is MNHNY and CDR2 is SVGAGI (reference sequence). The CDR3 sequence is 15 residues long. CDR3 in amino acids: CASSSTGGAFHTQYF. The DNA of the CDR3 is TGTGCCAGCAGTTCAACAGGGGGCGCATTCCATACGCAGTATTTT.

V is TRBV30 and J is TRBJ1-3; D remains ambiguous. This CDR3 contains 15 residues. V lost 4 bases and J lost 4, with 17 bases in between. CDR1 and CDR2 (germline): GTSNPN, SVGIG (reference sequence). In DNA, the CDR3 is TGTGCCTGGAATGTCGAGTCAGACTCAGGAAACACCATATATTTT. It translates to CAWNVESDSGNTIYF.

This clone occurred a few times. The V call is TRBV16, the J call TRBJ2-1, with 7 bases matching TRBD2. Germline V gene sequence: CDR1 KGHSY, CDR2 FQNENV. The CDR3 consists of 14 residues. J gave up 5 bases and V 1 base, and 2 bases lay outside the gene matches. The CDR3 DNA follows: TGTGCCAGCAGCCAATTCGGACTAGACAATGAGCAGTTCTTC. Its translation is CASSQFGLDNEQFF.

The rearrangement links TRBV7-7 to TRBJ2-1; the match to TRBD1 covers 7 bases. V lost 5 bases to trimming and J lost 5 bases; unmatched junction nucleotides: 3. The CDR3 has 13 amino acids. Germline V gene data show CDR1 as SSHAT and CDR2 as FNYEAQ (reference sequence). The CDR3 reads CASSQGQNNEQFF. DNA for the CDR3: TGTGCCAGCAGCCAGGGACAGAACAATGAGCAGTTCTTC.

The rearrangement links TRBV5-1 to TRBJ1-1, with D possibly matching TRBD1 (5 bases). Per the germline V gene, CDR1 is SGHRS and CDR2 is YFSETQ. V gave up 4 bases and J gave up 4 bases, with 17 bases separating them. This CDR3 is built from 15 residues. CDR3 in DNA: TGCGCCAGCAGCCCCATACCAGGGTCGGGCACTGAAGCTTTCTTT. As protein: CASSPIPGSGTEAFF.

This chain uses TRBV7-9 with TRBJ2-1, with no clear D. The CDR3 extends over 11 amino acids. Germline assignment: CDR1 SEHNR and CDR2 FQNEAQ (reference sequence). V shed 3 bases and J shed 9 bases, with 6 bases lying between them. The CDR3, as DNA: TGTGCCAGCAGCTTCTCGGGTGAGCAGTTCTTC. It yields the protein CASSFSGEQFF.

The chain has TRBV5-1 and TRBJ2-5; 14 bases are a match to TRBD2. The CDR3 loop spans 15 amino acids. The V segment lost 6 bases and the J segment 6 bases; nucleotides outside the gene matches: 7. Germline values: CDR1 SGHRS, CDR2 YFSETQ. CDR3 amino acids: CASTETSGGAKTQYF. The DNA of the CDR3 is TGCGCCAGCACCGAGACTAGCGGGGGGGCGAAGACCCAGTACTTC.

The genes are TRBV10-3 and TRBJ2-2; 12 nucleotides line up with TRBD2. The ends lost 6 bases at V and 4 bases at J; junction bases unmatched: 6. The germline CDR1 and CDR2 sequences are ENHRY and SYGVKD. This CDR3 is built from 16 residues. CDR3 bases: TGTGCCATCAGCCGACTAGCGGGGGCGGGCACCGGGGAGCTGTTTTTT. Protein: CAISRLAGAGTGELFF.

The V and J genes are TRBV15 and TRBJ2-1; no clear D. The CDR3 consists of 12 residues. Germline CDR1 and CDR2: LNHNV and YYDKDF (reference sequence). Trimming removed 4 bases from V and 5 bases from J, with 6 bases in between. The CDR3 region is CATSTRDNEQFF. CDR3 coding DNA: TGTGCCACCAGCACCCGGGACAATGAGCAGTTCTTC.

The V call is TRBV19, the J call TRBJ2-7; 8 bases are shared with TRBD2. V lost 6 bases, J lost 2 bases, and 6 bases stayed unmatched. The germline gives CDR1 LNHDA, CDR2 SQIVND (reference sequence). The length of the CDR3 is 14 residues. Here the CDR3 DNA reads TGTGCCAGTAGCCAAACCGGGGGGGCCTACGAGCAGTACTTC. Translation gives CASSQTGGAYEQYF.

V usage is TRBV4-2 and J usage is TRBJ1-1, with 7 bases lining up with TRBD1. The CDR3 length is 16 residues. Germline lookup yields CDR1 LGHNA and CDR2 YNFKEQ. J lost 1 base, V lost 2 bases, and 7 bases had no gene match. CDR3 DNA: TGTGCCAGCAGCCAATCCAGGGGGGTGGCGAACACTGAAGCTTTCTTT. It codes for CASSQSRGVANTEAFF.

J is TRBJ1-5 and V is TRBV19, with 7 bases fitting TRBD1. The CDR3 is 15 amino acids. Germline V lookup: CDR1 LNHDA, CDR2 SQIVND (reference sequence). The J segment lost 6 bases and the V segment lost 5 bases, leaving 10 bases of the junction unmatched. The CDR3 bases are TGTGCCAGTAGTCCTCAGGGGGGCACAGGTCAGCCCCAGCATTTT. The encoded protein is CASSPQGGTGQPQHF.

The chain recombines TRBV6-5 with TRBJ1-1; 7 bases map to TRBD1. This CDR3 comprises 13 residues. V trimming: 5 bases; J trimming: 6 bases; junction bases outside the gene matches: 6. Germline V gene sequence: CDR1 MNHEY, CDR2 SVGAGI. The CDR3 spells CASSETTGSEAFF. CDR3 in DNA: TGTGCCAGCAGTGAAACGACAGGGTCTGAAGCTTTCTTT.

This rearrangement joins TRBV11-2 to TRBJ2-7; 9 bases match TRBD1. In germline, CDR1 is SGHAT, CDR2 FQNNGV. The CDR3 is 15 residues long. After removal of 5 bases from V and 5 bases from J, the junction contained 10 bases not matched to a gene. CDR3 sequence (DNA): TGTGCCAGCAGCCGGCTGGGACAGGGTGCACACGAGCAGTACTTC. Its protein is CASSRLGQGAHEQYF.

J is TRBJ2-3 and V is TRBV11-1, with D possibly matching TRBD1 (6 bases). V gave up 4 bases and J gave up 0 bases, with 11 bases separating them. CDR3 length: 15 residues. CDR1 SGHAT and CDR2 FQDESV come from the germline V gene (reference sequence). DNA of the CDR3: TGTGCCAGCAGCTGGGACATTCTTAGCACAGATACGCAGTATTTT. Translation: CASSWDILSTDTQYF.

This chain links TRBV19 with TRBJ2-1, with D possibly matching TRBD2 (5 bases). Germline CDR1 is LNHDA and CDR2 is SQIVND (reference sequence). V gave up 7 bases and J gave up 8 bases, with 9 bases separating them. The CDR3 totals 11 residues. The CDR3 loop reads CASMAGYEQFF. The CDR3 DNA is TGTGCCAGTATGGCGGGCTATGAGCAGTTCTTC.

This clone was seen a few times. This chain joins TRBV19 and TRBJ2-3; 7 bases line up with TRBD2. The germline CDR1 and CDR2 sequences are LNHDA and SQIVND (reference sequence). Trimming at V came to 7 bases and at J to 4 bases, leaving 11 bases not matched to a gene. This CDR3 is built from 15 residues. The CDR3 protein is CASTPRGVGSDTQYF. The CDR3 DNA follows: TGTGCCAGTACCCCACGGGGGGTGGGGTCAGATACGCAGTATTTT.

This chain joins TRBV6-5 and TRBJ2-3, with 10 bases fitting TRBD2. The CDR3 runs 14 residues. J lost 14 bases, V lost 2 bases, and 10 bases had no gene match. CDR1 MNHEY and CDR2 SVGAGI come from the germline V gene. The CDR3 sequence: CASSYPDSSGGWYF. DNA of the CDR3: TGTGCCAGCAGTTACCCTGATTCTAGCGGGGGATGGTATTTT.

V usage is TRBV2 and J usage is TRBJ1-1; tentative D call: TRBD1 (6 bases). This CDR3 spans 15 amino acids. Germline values: CDR1 SNHLY, CDR2 FYNNEI. Trimming left V 6 bases short and J 1 base short, with 15 bases between. CDR3 in DNA: TGTGCCAGCAGCTGGGGGGGCGTAGGGAACACTGAAGCTTTCTTT. Protein product: CASSWGGVGNTEAFF.

This rearrangement joins TRBV18 to TRBJ2-5; the match to TRBD2 covers 9 bases. Losses at the gene ends were 0 bases for V and 3 bases for J; bases not matched to a gene: 5. Germline V CDR1 and CDR2: KGHSH, LQKENI. This CDR3 is built from 16 residues. The CDR3 coding sequence is TGTGCCAGCTCACCACCATCTAGCGGGGCTAAAGAGACCCAGTACTTC. It yields the protein CASSPPSSGAKETQYF. The variable domain in full, completed from reference TRBV18 and TRBJ2-5, reads NAGVMQNPRHLVRRRGQEARLRCSPMKGHSHVYWYRQLPEEGLKFMVYLQKENIIDESGMPKERFSAEFPKEGPSILRIQQVVRGDSAAYFCASSPPSSGAKETQYFGPGTRLLVL.

The chain links TRBV10-2 to TRBJ1-6, with D perhaps TRBD1 (5 bases). This CDR3 is built from 12 residues. The germline gives CDR1 WSHSY, CDR2 SAAADI. V lost 10 bases to trimming and J lost 6 bases, with 10 bases between them. CDR3 loop: CATGHGNSPLHF. The CDR3, as DNA: TGCGCCACAGGGCACGGTAATTCACCCCTCCACTTT.

V is TRBV12-1 and J is TRBJ1-6; the DNA was not used to check the table's D call, TRBD1. TRBV12-1 is given as a pseudogene. The CDR3 runs 15 residues. CDR3 coding DNA: TGTGCCAGCAGCTACCCAGAACAGGGTGGTTCACCCCTCCACTTT. This translates into CASSYPEQGGSPLHF.